The 15 T cell receptor beta chains presented below share a single source sample, sequenced in a study of blood T cell repertoires in COVID-19 (dated by TCRdb to about 2020). Receptors were amplified or captured by the immunoSEQ multiplex PCR assay. TCRdb limited this immuneACCESS table to in-frame rearrangements with V and J called. A share of clones is missing; checked studies link under half to unresolved V genes, and the rest is unexplained. In all, the sample holds 190,000 or so clones, and 75% to 90% of those were seen once. 4.5% to 5.5% of the sample rests with the top ten. The sequenced sample consisted of PBMCs or T cells enriched from blood (not recorded which). These receptors all stem from a woman in her twenties or thirties who had been exposed to COVID-19.

The rearrangement links TRBV30 to TRBJ1-5, with 7 bases aligning to TRBD1. Trimming took 3 bases from V and 2 from J; bases not matched to a gene: 7. Germline assignment: CDR1 GTSNPN and CDR2 SVGIG (reference sequence). This CDR3 spans 15 amino acids. The CDR3 is CAWRGRGDGNQPQHF. The CDR3 DNA reads TGTGCCTGGAGGGGCAGGGGGGATGGCAATCAGCCCCAGCATTTT.

The chain links TRBV3-1 (or the pseudogene TRBV3-2) to TRBJ2-7; TRBD2 might be the D (7 bases). The CDR3 spans 12 residues. The germline V and J ends were trimmed by 6 bases and 3 bases, with 9 bases remaining between them. Germline CDR1 is LGHDT and CDR2 is YNNKEL (reference sequence). The CDR3 here is CASRGGGYEQYF. The CDR3, as DNA: TGTGCCAGCAGAGGGGGGGGCTACGAGCAGTACTTC.

This clone has a single count. The J gene is TRBJ2-7, the V gene TRBV2; unclear D gene. Looked up from germline, CDR1 is SNHLY and CDR2 is FYNNEI. The CDR3 spans 13 residues. The V and J ends lost 6 bases and 5 bases respectively, with 14 bases between them. This CDR3 is CASRVHLADEQYF. CDR3 sequence (DNA): TGTGCCAGCAGGGTCCACCTTGCAGACGAGCAGTACTTC. The full variable domain, its missing parts supplied by reference TRBV2 and TRBJ2-7, is EPEVTQTPSHQVTQMGQEVILRCVPISNHLYFYWYRQILGQKVEFLVSFYNNEISEKSEIFDDQFSVERPDGSNFTLKIRSTKLEDSAMYFCASRVHLADEQYFGPGTRLTVT.

The genes are TRBV27 and TRBJ2-7, with TRBD1 matching over 7 bases. V was pared by 4 bases and J by 5 bases, with 11 bases of the junction left unmatched. CDR3 length: 15 amino acids. Germline V gene lookup returns CDR1 MNHEY and CDR2 SMNVEV (reference sequence). The CDR3 region is CASSWRTGRGDEQYF. The CDR3 DNA reads as TGTGCCAGCAGTTGGAGGACAGGACGGGGTGACGAGCAGTACTTC.

The chain uses TRBV9 and TRBJ1-3, with TRBD1 as a possible D gene (5 bases). The CDR3 spans 15 residues. The V gene's germline CDR1 is SGDLS and CDR2 YYNGEE. Trimming removed 0 bases at V and 4 bases at J, with 11 bases between. CDR3 sequence: CASSVDQGLGNTIYF. The CDR3 DNA is TGTGCCAGCAGCGTAGATCAGGGTTTAGGAAACACCATATATTTT.

The rearrangement links TRBV18 to TRBJ2-7, with a tentative D call TRBD1 (5 bases). CDR3 size: 14 residues. V was trimmed by 0 bases and J by 6 bases, leaving 12 bases between them. Germline-derived CDR1 and CDR2 are KGHSH and LQKENI. Here the CDR3 DNA reads TGTGCCAGCTCACCACCAGGGGTCTACGGCGAGCAGTACTTC. It yields the protein CASSPPGVYGEQYF.

V usage is TRBV25-1 and J usage is TRBJ2-5; D is undetermined. The CDR3 extends over 14 amino acids. Germline V lookup: CDR1 MGHDK, CDR2 SYGVNS. Trimming pared 1 base from V and 5 bases from J, leaving 11 bases between. The CDR3 coding sequence is TGTGCCAGCAGTGAATCTAGTTGGGTGGAGACCCAGTACTTC. This codes for CASSESSWVETQYF.

The chain uses TRBV15 and TRBJ2-7; a possible D gene is TRBD2 (5 bases). Germline V gene lookup returns CDR1 LNHNV and CDR2 YYDKDF (reference sequence). Trimming pared 0 bases from V and 5 bases from J, leaving 14 bases between. This CDR3 region has 15 residues. The CDR3 protein is CATSRDQPRVNEQYF. CDR3 DNA sequence: TGTGCCACCAGCAGAGATCAGCCGAGGGTCAACGAGCAGTACTTC. The variable domain in full, with the rest retrieved from reference TRBV15 and TRBJ2-7, is DAMVIQNPRYQVTQFGKPVTLSCSQTLNHNVMYWYQQKSSQAPKLLFHYYDKDFNNEADTPDNFQSRRPNTSFCFLDIRSPGLGDTAMYLCATSRDQPRVNEQYFGPGTRLTVT.

The J gene is TRBJ2-7, the V gene TRBV5-1; D not certain. Germline CDR1 is SGHRS and CDR2 is YFSETQ. The CDR3 spans 13 residues. Trimming took off 4 bases at V and 3 bases at J, with 11 bases between the two ends. The CDR3 coding sequence is TGCGCCAGCAGCCTCAACCCGGGCTACGAGCAGTACTTC. Translated, it gives CASSLNPGYEQYF.

The rearrangement uses TRBV28 and TRBJ1-2; 7 bases fit TRBD1. This CDR3 is built from 12 residues. The junction had 6 bases not matched to a gene; V was cut back by 7 bases and J by 7 bases. The germline V gene has CDR1 MDHEN and CDR2 SYDVKM. The CDR3 DNA reads as TGTGCCAGCACAGGGGGGTGGTTTGGCTACACCTTC. Amino acid sequence: CASTGGWFGYTF.

The genes are TRBV9 and TRBJ1-4; 8 nucleotides match TRBD1. V shed 3 bases and J 2 bases; nucleotides not matched to a gene: 9. The CDR3 runs to 17 residues. Germline V CDR1 and CDR2: SGDLS, YYNGEE. The CDR3 DNA reads as TGTGCCAGCAGCGAAGACAGGGGCACGAGGACTAATGAAAAACTGTTTTTT. Its protein product is CASSEDRGTRTNEKLFF.

The chain has TRBV29-1 and TRBJ2-7, with 10 positions matching TRBD1. Looked up from germline, CDR1 is SQVTM and CDR2 is ANQGSEA. Losses at the gene ends were 7 bases for V and 3 bases for J; bases not matched to a gene: 6. The CDR3 is made up of 13 amino acids. In DNA form, the CDR3 reads TGCAGCGCCCGACAGGGGGCGAACTACGAGCAGTACTTC. As protein: CSARQGANYEQYF.

The gene calls are TRBV24-1 and TRBJ2-3; TRBD2 agrees at 9 bases. The V segment lost 0 bases and the J segment 0 bases; nucleotides outside the gene matches: 3. This CDR3 contains 17 residues. Germline CDR1 and CDR2: KGHDR and SFDVKD. CDR3 nucleotide sequence: TGTGCCACCAGTGATTTGGGGCTAGCGGGGAGCACAGATACGCAGTATTTT. Protein sequence: CATSDLGLAGSTDTQYF.

The chain combines TRBV30 with TRBJ1-5; no definite D call. V lost 6 bases, J lost 6 bases, and 12 bases lay in between. Germline V gene data show CDR1 as GTSNPN and CDR2 as SVGIG (reference sequence). The length of the CDR3 is 12 residues. Written as DNA, the CDR3 is TGTGCCTGCGGGGATAGAGGTCAGCCCCAGCATTTT. This gives the protein CACGDRGQPQHF. Full variable domain (rest looked up from reference TRBV30 and TRBJ1-5): SQTIHQWPATLVQPVGSPLSLECTVEGTSNPNLYWYRQAAGRGLQLLFYSVGIGQISSEVPQNLSASRPQDRQFILSSKKLLLSDSGFYLCACGDRGQPQHFGDGTRLSIL.

This rearrangement joins TRBV3-1 (or the pseudogene TRBV3-2) to TRBJ1-1; tentatively, D is TRBD1 (5 bases). Germline values: CDR1 LGHDT, CDR2 YNNKEL (reference sequence). V gave up 0 bases and J gave up 5 bases, with 13 bases separating them. This CDR3 is built from 15 residues. The CDR3 region is CASSQDGRVRTEAFF. Written as DNA, the CDR3 is TGTGCCAGCAGCCAAGACGGCAGGGTAAGGACTGAAGCTTTCTTT.